These 31 T cell receptor beta chains were sequenced from one sample in a study of T cells in Graves' hyperthyroidism and ophthalmopathy. It was RNA transcripts that yielded the amplified TCR beta CDR3 regions. When the TCR CDR3 underwent first-round RT-PCR, the HTBI primer set was used. MiXCR was run by TCRdb on the multiplex PCR reads, yielding one entry per CDR3 protein. The sample has roughly 500,000 distinct CDR3 sequences, more than 45% seen once. Sequenced material: peripheral blood or thyroid tissue (not recorded which). These receptors were taken from an adult woman with Graves' disease, either hyperthyroidism or ophthalmopathy (not recorded which).

With regard to this clonotype: The conserved phenylalanine or tryptophan normally closing the CDR3 is absent here, so this likely arose from a read error. This chain connects TRBV29-1 to TRBJ2-7, with D perhaps being TRBD1 or TRBD2 (5 bases each). The CDR3 covers 12 residues. Germline CDR1 and CDR2: SQVTM and ANQGSEA. CDR3 residues: CSAGQGAYEQYL. Written as DNA, the CDR3 is TGCAGCGCCGGGCAGGGAGCCTACGAACAGTACCTC.

The chain has TRBV6-1 and TRBJ2-5; D is undetermined. Germline CDR1 is MNHNS and CDR2 is SASEGT. CDR3 size: 12 residues. Trimming removed 5 bases at V and 10 bases at J, with 14 bases between. The CDR3 is CASSLPFGIQYF. The CDR3 DNA reads TGTGCCAGCAGTCTCCCCTTTGGGATCCAGTACTTC.

The chain recombines TRBV29-1 with TRBJ2-2, with D possibly being TRBD2 (5 bases). Trimming removed 4 bases from V and 8 bases from J, with 8 bases in between. The germline V gene encodes CDR1 SQVTM and CDR2 ANQGSEA. This CDR3 spans 11 amino acids. CDR3 nucleotides: TGCAGCGTTGCGGGGTCTGGGGAGCTGTTTTTT. This encodes CSVAGSGELFF.

The chain links TRBV5-1 to TRBJ2-7; a possible D gene is TRBD1 (6 bases). The germline CDR1 and CDR2 sequences are SGHRS and YFSETQ. The CDR3 totals 14 residues. The V and J ends lost 4 bases and 2 bases respectively, with 13 bases between them. CDR3 DNA sequence: TGCGCCAGCAGCCCTGAACAGGGTACCTACGAGCAGTACTTC. Translated: CASSPEQGTYEQYF.

Ten or more counts support this clonotype. The V gene is TRBV20-1, the J gene TRBJ2-7; D gene uncertain. V gave up 3 bases and J gave up 0 bases, with 12 bases separating them. The CDR3 spans 14 residues. CDR1 is DFQATT, CDR2 SNEGSKA, per germline (reference sequence). CDR3 sequence (DNA): TGCAGTGCTAGTGGCTACCCAAGCTCCTACGAGCAGTACTTC. Translated, it gives CSASGYPSSYEQYF.

To note about this clonotype: One end of the junction varies from germline; a read error may be responsible. The chain employs TRBV7-2 and TRBJ2-2; D may match TRBD1 or TRBD2 (6 bases each). The CDR3 runs to 14 residues. From germline, CDR1 is SGHTA and CDR2 FQGNSA. CDR3 DNA sequence: TGTGCCAGCAGACACAGGGTGGAAGGCGGGGAAGCTGTTTTT. This codes for CASRHRVEGGEAVF.

This clonotype was observed a handful of times. This chain uses TRBV7-2 with TRBJ2-5; TRBD2 matches 11 bases. J lost 5 bases, V lost 6 bases, and 8 bases had no gene match. The CDR3 covers 15 residues. Germline lookup yields CDR1 SGHTA and CDR2 FQGNSA. As DNA, the CDR3 is TGTGCCAGCAGTTCTCCCCTAGCGGGGGGCGAGACCCAGTACTTC. Its protein is CASSSPLAGGETQYF. Variable domain in full (rest from reference TRBV7-2 and TRBJ2-5): GAGVSQSPSNKVTEKGKDVELRCDPISGHTALYWYRQSLGQGLEFLIYFQGNSAPDKSGLPSDRFSAERTGGSVSTLTIQRTQQEDSAVYLCASSSPLAGGETQYFGPGTRLLVL.

This clonotype was seen only a few times. The chain recombines TRBV25-1 with TRBJ1-1, with D hard to call. Trimming took 3 bases from V and 0 from J, leaving 8 bases between them. This CDR3 has 14 amino acids. The germline CDR1 and CDR2 sequences are MGHDK and SYGVNS. The CDR3 loop is CASSDVGLNTEAFF. CDR3 in DNA: TGTGCCAGCAGTGATGTCGGCCTGAACACTGAAGCTTTCTTT.

This clonotype was seen at least ten times. The chain recombines TRBV4-1 with TRBJ2-7, with D perhaps TRBD1 (6 bases). The CDR3 extends over 14 amino acids. The V gene lost 4 bases and the J gene lost 3 bases, with 13 bases spanning the gap. CDR1 is MGHRA, CDR2 YSYEKL, per germline. The CDR3 protein is CASSPGTRHYEQYF. CDR3 DNA: TGCGCCAGCAGCCCCGGGACAAGACACTACGAGCAGTACTTC.

A single count supports this clonotype. This chain uses TRBV24-1 with TRBJ2-2, with 12 nucleotides matching TRBD2. Germline assignment: CDR1 KGHDR and CDR2 SFDVKD. With 7 bases clipped from V and 5 bases from J, the junction kept 10 bases outside the gene matches. This CDR3 is built from 17 residues. Here the CDR3 reads CATRGLAGGPETGELFF. CDR3 bases: TGTGCCACCAGGGGGCTAGCGGGGGGGCCGGAGACCGGGGAGCTGTTTTTT.

The chain has TRBV25-1 and TRBJ1-2; 9 nucleotides line up with TRBD1. V dropped 6 bases and J dropped 8; count of bases not matched to a gene: 7. Germline V gene lookup returns CDR1 MGHDK and CDR2 SYGVNS. CDR3 length: 13 residues. The CDR3 loop reads CASSKGQGGGYTF. The CDR3 bases are TGTGCCAGCAGCAAGGGACAGGGAGGAGGCTACACCTTC.

The gene calls are TRBV5-1 and TRBJ2-7, with 7 bases fitting TRBD1. The better agreement between TRBJ2-1 and the DNA end casts doubt on the J call. The germline CDR1 and CDR2 sequences are SGHRS and YFSETQ. This CDR3 has 12 residues. Here the CDR3 DNA reads TGCGCCAGCAGCTACAGGGGCAATGAGCAGTTCTTC. Residues: CASSYRGNEQFF.

The chain employs TRBV19 and TRBJ2-2, with TRBD2 matching 8 bases. With V trimmed by 3 bases and J by 6 bases, 6 bases remained unmatched. Germline V gives CDR1 LNHDA, CDR2 SQIVND (reference sequence). The CDR3 has 15 amino acids. The DNA for the CDR3 is TGTGCCAGTAGTATCGGGAGGGCCCAACCCGGGGAGCTGTTTTTT. Translating it yields CASSIGRAQPGELFF.

Many counts were recorded for this clonotype. The chain recombines TRBV19 with TRBJ2-2; 7 positions match TRBD2. The CDR3 runs 16 residues. V shed 2 bases, J shed 3 bases, and the junction held 6 bases outside the gene matches. Germline values: CDR1 LNHDA, CDR2 SQIVND (reference sequence). The CDR3 sequence is CASSIWREKDTGELFF. CDR3 nucleotides: TGTGCCAGTAGTATATGGCGGGAGAAGGACACCGGGGAGCTGTTTTTT.

V and J are TRBV7-9 and TRBJ1-2; TRBD1 matches at 7 bases. In germline, CDR1 is SEHNR, CDR2 FQNEAQ (reference sequence). The CDR3 covers 14 residues. The trim removed 6 bases at V and 2 bases at J, leaving 6 bases unmatched. DNA for the CDR3: TGTGCCAGCAGAATTCAACAGGGGAACTATGGCTACACCTTC. This encodes CASRIQQGNYGYTF. Filled out from reference TRBV7-9 and TRBJ1-2, the complete variable domain reads DTGVSQNPRHKITKRGQNVTFRCDPISEHNRLYWYRQTLGQGPEFLTYFQNEAQLEKSRLLSDRFSAERPKGSFSTLEIQRTEQGDSAMYLCASRIQQGNYGYTFGSGTRLTVV.

The rearrangement uses TRBV2 and TRBJ2-5; 11 bases line up with TRBD2. The J segment lost 4 bases and the V segment lost 5 bases, leaving 12 bases of the junction unmatched. In germline, CDR1 is SNHLY, CDR2 FYNNEI. This CDR3 comprises 17 residues. CDR3 protein: CASSTTTSGKAGETQYF. The CDR3 DNA sequence: TGTGCCAGCAGTACAACGACTAGCGGGAAGGCAGGAGAGACCCAGTACTTC.

This clonotype was detected only once. The rearrangement uses TRBV7-9 and TRBJ1-1, with a tentative D call TRBD1 (5 bases). V lost 3 bases to trimming and J lost 4 bases, with 15 bases between them. The CDR3 sequence is 15 residues long. From germline, CDR1 is SEHNR and CDR2 FQNEAQ (reference sequence). CDR3 in DNA: TGTGCCAGCAGCTTTTTGCAGGGAGGTGGCACTGAAGCTTTCTTT. Protein product: CASSFLQGGGTEAFF.

With respect to this clonotype: One junction end disagrees with the germline gene, perhaps due to a read error. The chain has TRBV19 and TRBJ2-6; D is ambiguous. The CDR3 is made up of 10 amino acids. The germline CDR1 and CDR2 sequences are LNHDA and SQIVND (reference sequence). CDR3 protein: CASSDNTEAF. The CDR3, as DNA: TGTGCCAGTAGTGACAACACTGAAGCTTTC.

This clonotype was detected ten times or more. The chain joins TRBV2 to TRBJ1-5; D remains unclear. Germline V gene sequence: CDR1 SNHLY, CDR2 FYNNEI. Trimming pared 2 bases from V and 6 bases from J, leaving 8 bases between. The CDR3 has 13 residues. CDR3 in amino acids: CASSELGSQPQHF. CDR3 sequence (DNA): TGTGCCAGCAGTGAACTCGGTAGTCAGCCCCAGCATTTT.

This clonotype was detected ten times or more. The V and J genes are TRBV29-1 and TRBJ2-5; 10 nucleotides agree with TRBD2. The V gene's germline CDR1 is SQVTM and CDR2 ANQGSEA. There are 14 residues in the CDR3. The V gene end was trimmed by 2 bases and the J gene end by 7 bases; junction bases not matched to a gene: 7. CDR3 nucleotides: TGCAGCGTTGAATTAGCGGGAGGAGGGAGGACCCAGTACTTC. Its protein product is CSVELAGGGRTQYF.

A remark on this clonotype: Since the CDR3 does not end with the conserved phenylalanine or tryptophan, this likely comes from a read error. This rearrangement joins TRBV4-2 to TRBJ2-7; TRBD2 aligns across 9 bases. The CDR3 loop spans 16 amino acids. V trimming: 1 base; J trimming: 2 bases; junction bases outside the gene matches: 6. The germline CDR1 and CDR2 sequences are LGHNA and YNFKEQ. CDR3 sequence: CASSQARTSEPYEQYL. For the CDR3, the DNA is TGTGCCAGCAGCCAAGCTAGGACTAGCGAACCCTACGAGCAGTACCTC.

The V gene is TRBV9, the J gene TRBJ1-2, with TRBD1 matching over 9 bases. Germline V gives CDR1 SGDLS, CDR2 YYNGEE. The CDR3 is made up of 14 amino acids. With V trimmed by 2 bases and J by 8 bases, 7 bases remained unmatched. The CDR3 DNA reads as TGTGCCAGCAGCGTTTCCGGGACAGGGAGGGGCTACACCTTC. It specifies CASSVSGTGRGYTF.

The V gene is TRBV10-2, the J gene TRBJ2-5; D could derive from TRBD1 or TRBD2 (5 bases each). Germline lookup yields CDR1 WSHSY and CDR2 SAAADI. The V gene lost 8 bases and the J gene lost 5 bases, with 15 bases spanning the gap. The CDR3 contains 13 residues. CDR3 nucleotide sequence: TGCGCCAGCCCCGACCCCCGGGGCGAGACCCAGTACTTC. Translation gives CASPDPRGETQYF.

The rearrangement links TRBV24-1 to TRBJ2-1; D possibly corresponds to TRBD1 (5 bases). The germline CDR1 and CDR2 sequences are KGHDR and SFDVKD. V was trimmed by 0 bases and J by 0 bases, leaving 8 bases between them. The CDR3 runs to 16 residues. In nucleotides, the CDR3 is TGTGCCACCAGTGATTTGTCAGGGTTCTCCTACAATGAGCAGTTCTTC. This encodes CATSDLSGFSYNEQFF.

This clonotype was detected many times. This rearrangement joins TRBV20-1 to TRBJ1-5, with D possibly matching TRBD1 (6 bases). Trimming pared 7 bases from V and 7 bases from J, leaving 17 bases between. Germline V gives CDR1 DFQATT, CDR2 SNEGSKA (reference sequence). CDR3 length equals 13 residues. CDR3 region: CSEIIRGFQPQHF. DNA of the CDR3: TGCAGTGAGATTATCAGGGGTTTCCAGCCCCAGCATTTT.

Comment on this clonotype: A much larger clone sits a single nucleotide away, making a read error possible. This chain uses TRBV7-2 with TRBJ2-7; D is possibly TRBD1 (6 bases). Germline V gives CDR1 SGHTA, CDR2 FQGNSA. V lost 4 bases and J 2 bases, leaving 15 bases between the germline ends. This CDR3 is built from 15 residues. In nucleotides, the CDR3 is TGTGCCAGCAGCTCGAGAGGGGGTCCCCCCTACGAGCAGTACTTC. Protein sequence: CASSSRGGPPYEQYF.

V and J are TRBV20-1 and TRBJ2-5, with D perhaps matching TRBD1 (6 bases). V lost 7 bases, J lost 7 bases, and 7 bases lay in between. Germline values: CDR1 DFQATT, CDR2 SNEGSKA (reference sequence). This CDR3 comprises 9 residues. CDR3 in DNA: TGCAGTGTGACAGGGACCCAGTACTTC. Its protein is CSVTGTQYF.

The J gene is TRBJ1-4, the V gene TRBV11-1; perhaps TRBD1 as D (5 bases). This CDR3 has 16 residues. Trimming removed 1 base from V and 7 bases from J, with 16 bases in between. Germline assignment: CDR1 SGHAT and CDR2 FQDESV (reference sequence). CDR3 nucleotide sequence: TGTGCCAGCAGCTTAGGAGGGGCGCAGATCGGTGAAAAACTGTTTTTT. Translation: CASSLGGAQIGEKLFF.

V gene TRBV10-3 combines with J gene TRBJ2-1; possible D gene TRBD1, 5 bases. Trimming removed 10 bases at V and 6 bases at J, with 13 bases between. This CDR3 is built from 12 residues. Germline-derived CDR1 and CDR2 are ENHRY and SYGVKD. The CDR3, as DNA: TGTGCCAGCGGCACAGGCGGCAATGAGCAGTTCTTC. Amino acids: CASGTGGNEQFF.

The table lists this clonotype with many counts. The V call is TRBV6-6, the J call TRBJ1-5; unclear D gene. V shed 6 bases and J shed 4 bases, with 4 bases lying between them. This CDR3 contains 11 residues. Germline loops: CDR1 MNHNY, CDR2 SVGAGI (reference sequence). In nucleotides, the CDR3 is TGTGCCAGCAGACAGAATCAGCCCCAGCATTTT. Translating it yields CASRQNQPQHF.

This clonotype was counted ten times or more. The V call is TRBV7-3, the J call TRBJ2-2; 7 nucleotides agree with TRBD2. V shed 1 base, J shed 6 bases, and the junction held 2 bases outside the gene matches. CDR3 size: 14 residues. Per the germline V gene, CDR1 is SGHTA and CDR2 is FQGTGA. The CDR3 coding sequence is TGTGCCAGCAGCTTAATAAGCGGGGCCGGGGAGCTGTTTTTT. Translation gives CASSLISGAGELFF.